These T cell receptor beta chains were read from a single sample in a study of shared clonotypes between healthy human individuals. Generated by immunoSEQ multiplex PCR, the TCRdb table keeps only in-frame clones and is missing some. This sample has some 1,100,000 clones, with 70% to 80% found just once. The sample was memory CD4+ T cells from PBMCs. These receptors were taken from a young man in good health. Some clones in this sample may be carry-over from other donors' samples. Each CDR3 is given with its conserved first and last residue. A D gene is named only where the DNA matches it firmly. Rows may omit the clone size; those that give it use once, few, many or a size class.

j_call d_call v_call clone_size cdr3_aa cdr3_nt
TRBJ1-3 . TRBV7-2 . CASTTPGLYGNTIYF TGTGCCAGCACCACCCCGGGCCTCTACGGAAACACCATATATTTT
TRBJ2-7 . TRBV28 . CASSSTGDSWLEQYF TGTGCCAGCAGTTCTACAGGGGACTCTTGGCTCGAGCAGTACTTC
TRBJ1-2 . TRBV7-2 . CASSLSGPYGYTF TGTGCCAGCAGCTTATCGGGACCCTATGGCTACACCTTC
TRBJ2-3 . TRBV7-2 . CASSLVRENTQYF TGTGCCAGCAGCTTAGTTCGGGAAAATACGCAGTATTTT
TRBJ1-2 . TRBV5-5 few CASSLDTGRPDYGYTF TGTGCCAGCAGCTTGGATACAGGGCGACCTGACTATGGCTACACCTTC
TRBJ2-3 . TRBV5-1 . CASTTGSTDTQYF TGCGCCAGCACGACTGGGAGCACAGATACGCAGTATTTT
TRBJ2-1 TRBD2 TRBV5-1 . CASSSEAGAGNEQFF TGCGCCAGCAGCTCGGAAGCGGGAGCTGGCAATGAGCAGTTCTTC
TRBJ2-2 . TRBV19 . CASSPIALGRSGNTGELFF TGTGCCAGTAGTCCCATTGCCCTCGGACGGAGCGGGAACACCGGGGAGCTGTTTTTT
TRBJ2-4 . TRBV7-3 . CASSPRGGENIQYF TGTGCCAGCAGCCCGCGAGGCGGGGAAAACATTCAGTACTTC
TRBJ2-2 TRBD2 TRBV5-1 . CASSLALAGTTGELFF TGCGCCAGCAGCTTGGCCCTAGCGGGGACCACCGGGGAGCTGTTTTTT
TRBJ1-2 . TRBV6-6 once CASSYSFSRGDYGYTF TGTGCCAGCAGTTACTCATTCTCTCGGGGGGACTATGGCTACACCTTC
TRBJ1-1 TRBD1 TRBV5-1 . CASSFQTGATEAFF TGCGCCAGCAGCTTTCAAACAGGGGCGACCGAAGCTTTCTTT
TRBJ2-5 TRBD2 TRBV11-2 once CASSLSTSGGVGTQYF TGTGCCAGCAGCCTCTCGACTAGCGGAGGGGTCGGGACCCAGTACTTC
TRBJ2-2 . TRBV7-9 . CASSSLGGTGELFF TGTGCCAGCAGCTCACTAGGGGGCACCGGGGAGCTGTTTTTT
TRBJ2-7 . TRBV7-9 few CASSLDRVPYEQYF TGTGCCAGCAGCCTTGACCGCGTGCCCTACGAGCAGTACTTC
TRBJ2-3 . TRBV28 few CASSFTAQVRNTQYF TGTGCCAGCAGTTTTACGGCCCAAGTCCGCAATACGCAGTATTTT
TRBJ2-3 TRBD2 TRBV29-1 . CSVASGGADTQYF TGCAGCGTCGCTAGCGGAGGAGCGGATACGCAGTATTTT
TRBJ2-3 . TRBV7-2 . CASSLYGESADTQYF TGTGCCAGCAGCTTGTACGGAGAGAGCGCAGATACGCAGTATTTT
TRBJ2-3 TRBD2 TRBV18 . CASSPYLAGPSTDTQYF TGTGCCAGCTCACCTTACTTAGCGGGACCCAGCACAGATACGCAGTATTTT
TRBJ1-1 . TRBV28 . CASRDVNTEAFF TGTGCCAGTCGAGACGTGAACACTGAAGCTTTCTTT
TRBJ1-2 . TRBV28 . CASMPPGGVNYGYTF TGTGCCAGCATGCCGCCGGGGGGGGTTAACTATGGCTACACCTTC
TRBJ1-2 . TRBV28 . CASSQWTGRTRANYGYTF TGTGCCAGCAGTCAATGGACGGGACGGACCCGAGCTAACTATGGCTACACCTTC
TRBJ1-2 TRBD1 TRBV14 . CASSRDRGGSFGGYTF TGTGCCAGCAGCCGGGACAGGGGCGGGTCGTTCGGTGGCTACACCTTC
TRBJ1-3 . TRBV7-2 . CASSKAQGSSGNTIYF TGTGCCAGCAGTAAAGCTCAGGGCAGCTCTGGAAACACCATATATTTT
TRBJ2-6 . TRBV7-2 . CASSLLGIGSGANVLTF TGTGCCAGCAGCTTGTTAGGTATTGGTTCTGGGGCCAACGTCCTGACTTTC
TRBJ2-7 TRBD2 TRBV15 . CATSPRGGTAYEQYF TGTGCCACCAGCCCTCGCGGGGGGACCGCCTACGAGCAGTACTTC